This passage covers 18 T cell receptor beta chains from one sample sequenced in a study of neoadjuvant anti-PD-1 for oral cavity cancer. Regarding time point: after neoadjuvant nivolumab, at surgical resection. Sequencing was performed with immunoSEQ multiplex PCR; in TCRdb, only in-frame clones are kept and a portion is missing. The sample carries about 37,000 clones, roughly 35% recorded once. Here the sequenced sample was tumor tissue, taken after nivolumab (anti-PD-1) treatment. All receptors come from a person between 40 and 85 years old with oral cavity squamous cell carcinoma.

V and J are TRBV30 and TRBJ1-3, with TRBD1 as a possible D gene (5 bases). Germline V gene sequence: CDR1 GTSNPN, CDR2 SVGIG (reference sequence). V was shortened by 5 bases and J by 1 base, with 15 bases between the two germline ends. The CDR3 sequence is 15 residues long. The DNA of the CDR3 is TGTGCCTGGTCCCGCGGCAGGGCTTCTGGAAACACCATATATTTT. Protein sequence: CAWSRGRASGNTIYF. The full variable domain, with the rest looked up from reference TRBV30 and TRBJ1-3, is SQTIHQWPATLVQPVGSPLSLECTVEGTSNPNLYWYRQAAGRGLQLLFYSVGIGQISSEVPQNLSASRPQDRQFILSSKKLLLSDSGFYLCAWSRGRASGNTIYFGEGSWLTVV.

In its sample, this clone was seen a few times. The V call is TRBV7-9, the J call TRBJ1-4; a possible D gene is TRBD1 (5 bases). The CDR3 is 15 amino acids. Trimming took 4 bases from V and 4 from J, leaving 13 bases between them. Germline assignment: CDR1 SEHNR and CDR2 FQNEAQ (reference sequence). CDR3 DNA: TGTGCCAGCAGCTCCGGGGCGATAGGTAATGAAAAACTGTTTTTT. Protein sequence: CASSSGAIGNEKLFF. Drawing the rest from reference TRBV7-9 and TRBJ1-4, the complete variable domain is DTGVSQNPRHKITKRGQNVTFRCDPISEHNRLYWYRQTLGQGPEFLTYFQNEAQLEKSRLLSDRFSAERPKGSFSTLEIQRTEQGDSAMYLCASSSGAIGNEKLFFGSGTQLSVL.

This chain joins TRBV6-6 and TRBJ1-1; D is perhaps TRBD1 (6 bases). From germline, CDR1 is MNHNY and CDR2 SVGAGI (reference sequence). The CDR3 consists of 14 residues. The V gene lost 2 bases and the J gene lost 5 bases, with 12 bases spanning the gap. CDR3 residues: CASSYPDRRTEAFF. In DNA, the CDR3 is TGTGCCAGCAGTTACCCGGACAGACGGACTGAAGCTTTCTTT.

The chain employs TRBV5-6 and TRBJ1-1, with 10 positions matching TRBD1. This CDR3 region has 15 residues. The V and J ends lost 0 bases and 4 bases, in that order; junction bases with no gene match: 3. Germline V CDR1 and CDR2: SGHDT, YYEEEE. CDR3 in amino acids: CASSLGDRGSTEAFF. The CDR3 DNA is TGTGCCAGCAGCTTGGGGGACAGGGGAAGCACTGAAGCTTTCTTT.

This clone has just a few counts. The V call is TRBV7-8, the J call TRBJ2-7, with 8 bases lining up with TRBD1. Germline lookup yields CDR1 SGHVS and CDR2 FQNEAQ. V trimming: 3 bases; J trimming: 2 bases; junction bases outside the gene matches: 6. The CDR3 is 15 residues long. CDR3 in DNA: TGTGCCAGCAGCTTCCGGAGGGACAGGACCTACGAGCAGTACTTC. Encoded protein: CASSFRRDRTYEQYF.

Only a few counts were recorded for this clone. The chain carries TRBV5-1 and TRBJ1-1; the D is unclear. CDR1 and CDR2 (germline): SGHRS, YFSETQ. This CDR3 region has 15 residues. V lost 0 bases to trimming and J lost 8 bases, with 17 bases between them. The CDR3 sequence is CASSLVARPEEEAFF. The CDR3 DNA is TGCGCCAGCAGCTTGGTCGCCCGGCCCGAGGAAGAAGCTTTCTTT.

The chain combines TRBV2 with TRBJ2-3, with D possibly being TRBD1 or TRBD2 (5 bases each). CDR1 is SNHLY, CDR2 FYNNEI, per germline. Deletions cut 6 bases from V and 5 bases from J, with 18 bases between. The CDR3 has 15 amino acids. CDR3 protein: CASSRGLTQGDTQYF. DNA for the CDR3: TGTGCCAGCAGCCGCGGACTGACCCAGGGAGATACGCAGTATTTT.

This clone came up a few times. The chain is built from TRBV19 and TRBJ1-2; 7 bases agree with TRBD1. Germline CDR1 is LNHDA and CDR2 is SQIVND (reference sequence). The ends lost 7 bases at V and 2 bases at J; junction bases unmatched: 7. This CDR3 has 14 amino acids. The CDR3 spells CASIPTGLNYGYTF. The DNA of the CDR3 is TGTGCCAGTATCCCGACAGGGCTAAACTATGGCTACACCTTC. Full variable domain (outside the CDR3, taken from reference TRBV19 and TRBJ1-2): DGGITQSPKYLFRKEGQNVTLSCEQNLNHDAMYWYRQDPGQGLRLIYYSQIVNDFQKGDIAEGYSVSREKKESFPLTVTSAQKNPTAFYLCASIPTGLNYGYTFGSGTRLTVV.

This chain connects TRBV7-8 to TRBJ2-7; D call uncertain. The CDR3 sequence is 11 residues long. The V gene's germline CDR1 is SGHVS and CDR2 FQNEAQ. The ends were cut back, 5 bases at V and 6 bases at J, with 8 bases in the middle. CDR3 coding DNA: TGTGCCAGCAGCCAAATCAGCGAGCAGTACTTC. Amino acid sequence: CASSQISEQYF. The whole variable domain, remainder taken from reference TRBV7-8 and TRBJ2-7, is GAGVSQSPRYKVAKRGQDVALRCDPISGHVSLFWYQQALGQGPEFLTYFQNEAQLDKSGLPSDRFFAERPEGSVSTLKIQRTQQEDSAVYLCASSQISEQYFGPGTRLTVT.

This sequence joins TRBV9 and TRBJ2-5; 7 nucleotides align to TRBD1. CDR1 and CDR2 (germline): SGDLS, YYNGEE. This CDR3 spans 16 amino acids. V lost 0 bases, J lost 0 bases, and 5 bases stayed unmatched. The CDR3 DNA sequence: TGTGCCAGCAGCGTAGCAGGGGGACAAAACCAAGAGACCCAGTACTTC. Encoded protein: CASSVAGGQNQETQYF.

The CDR3: CSVATGYGYEQYF. The CDR3 nucleotides read TGCAGCGTTGCAACAGGGTACGGCTACGAGCAGTACTTC. This rearrangement joins TRBV29-1 to TRBJ2-7; a possible D gene is TRBD1 (6 bases). Germline CDR1 SQVTM, CDR2 ANQGSEA. Trimming stripped 4 bases from V and 3 bases from J, with 13 bases between. This CDR3 has 13 residues.

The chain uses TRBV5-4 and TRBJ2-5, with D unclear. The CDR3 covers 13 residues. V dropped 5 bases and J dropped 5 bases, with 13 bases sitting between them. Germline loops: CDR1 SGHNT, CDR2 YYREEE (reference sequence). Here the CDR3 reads CASSRRIGETQYF. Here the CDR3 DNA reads TGTGCCAGCAGTCGCAGGATTGGGGAGACCCAGTACTTC.

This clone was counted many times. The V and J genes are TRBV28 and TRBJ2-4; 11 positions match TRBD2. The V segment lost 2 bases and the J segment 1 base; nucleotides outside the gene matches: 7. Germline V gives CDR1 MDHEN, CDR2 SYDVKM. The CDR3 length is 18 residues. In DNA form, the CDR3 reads TGTGCCAGCAGTTTACACACTAGCGGGAGTACGGCCAAAAACATTCAGTACTTC. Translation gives CASSLHTSGSTAKNIQYF. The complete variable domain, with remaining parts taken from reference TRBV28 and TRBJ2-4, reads DVKVTQSSRYLVKRTGEKVFLECVQDMDHENMFWYRQDPGLGLRLIYFSYDVKMKEKGDIPEGYSVSREKKERFSLILESASTNQTSMYLCASSLHTSGSTAKNIQYFGAGTRLSVL.

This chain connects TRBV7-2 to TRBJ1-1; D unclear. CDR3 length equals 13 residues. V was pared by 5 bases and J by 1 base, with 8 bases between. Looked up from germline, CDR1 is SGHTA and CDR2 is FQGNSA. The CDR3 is CASSVGQNTEAFF. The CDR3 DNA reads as TGTGCCAGCAGCGTAGGGCAGAACACTGAAGCTTTCTTT.

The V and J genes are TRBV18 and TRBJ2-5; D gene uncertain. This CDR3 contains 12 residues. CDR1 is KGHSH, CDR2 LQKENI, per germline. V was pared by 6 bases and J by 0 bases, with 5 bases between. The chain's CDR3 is CASSPYQETQYF. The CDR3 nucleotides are TGTGCCAGCTCCCCGTACCAAGAGACCCAGTACTTC.

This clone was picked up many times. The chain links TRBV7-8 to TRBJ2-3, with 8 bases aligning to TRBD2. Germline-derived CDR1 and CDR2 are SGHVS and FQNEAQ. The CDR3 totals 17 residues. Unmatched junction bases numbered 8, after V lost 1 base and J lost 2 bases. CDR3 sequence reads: CASSLDQRERYTDTQYF. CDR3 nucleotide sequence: TGTGCCAGCAGCTTAGACCAGCGGGAGAGGTACACAGATACGCAGTATTTT.

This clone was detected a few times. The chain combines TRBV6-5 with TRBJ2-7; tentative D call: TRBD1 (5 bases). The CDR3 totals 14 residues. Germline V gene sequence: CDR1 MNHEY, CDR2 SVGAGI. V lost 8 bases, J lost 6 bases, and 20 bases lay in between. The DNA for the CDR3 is TGTGCCAGCGGGGTTCAGGGCGTGGGTCGCGAGCAGTACTTC. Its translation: CASGVQGVGREQYF.

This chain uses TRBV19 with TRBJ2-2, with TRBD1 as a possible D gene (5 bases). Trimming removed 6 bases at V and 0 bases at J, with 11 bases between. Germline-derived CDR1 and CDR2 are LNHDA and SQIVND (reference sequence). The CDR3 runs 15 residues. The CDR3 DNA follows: TGTGCCAGTAGGCTCGACAGTACGAACACCGGGGAGCTGTTTTTT. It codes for CASRLDSTNTGELFF.